The T cell receptor beta chain under discussion was sequenced for a study of early T cells in non-severe SARS-CoV-2 infection. As for the study in general: With bulk RNA from unsorted whole blood as input, sequencing yielded unpaired chains. The study, taken as a whole, reports: VDJdb matching favored anti-spike CD8 responses, missing private and CD4 specificities.

The CDR3 has 13 amino acids. Trimming shortened V by 1 base and J by 6 bases, and 9 bases separated the two germline ends. Germline V lookup: CDR1 SEHNR, CDR2 FQNEAQ (reference sequence). Concerning this clonotype: Antigen specificity is unknown.

The library protocol tagged individual cDNA molecules with unique molecular identifiers. A single record per CDR3 protein comes from TCRdb applying MiXCR to the 5' RACE reads. The sample includes tens of thousands of distinct CDR3 sequences, 10% to 13% seen only once; the top ten take 1.7%. V is TRBV7-9 and J is TRBJ1-2; D gene unclear. The source of this sequence is an adult who was a healthcare worker with PCR-confirmed SARS-CoV-2 infection or an uninfected control (not recorded which). Sequencing input: whole blood. In nucleotides, the CDR3 is TGTGCCAGCAGCTTAGGGGTAGGGAATGGCTACACCTTC. Its translation is CASSLGVGNGYTF.